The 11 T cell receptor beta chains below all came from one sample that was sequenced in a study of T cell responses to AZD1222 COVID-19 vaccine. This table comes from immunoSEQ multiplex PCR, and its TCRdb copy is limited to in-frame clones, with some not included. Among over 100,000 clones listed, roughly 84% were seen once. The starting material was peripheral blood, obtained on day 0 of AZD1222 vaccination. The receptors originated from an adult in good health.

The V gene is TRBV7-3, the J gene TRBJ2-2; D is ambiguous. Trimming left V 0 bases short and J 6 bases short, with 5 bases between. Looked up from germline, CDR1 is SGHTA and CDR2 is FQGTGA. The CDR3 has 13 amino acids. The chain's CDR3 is CASSLTGPGELFF. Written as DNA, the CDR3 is TGTGCCAGCAGCTTAACAGGCCCCGGGGAGCTGTTTTTT.

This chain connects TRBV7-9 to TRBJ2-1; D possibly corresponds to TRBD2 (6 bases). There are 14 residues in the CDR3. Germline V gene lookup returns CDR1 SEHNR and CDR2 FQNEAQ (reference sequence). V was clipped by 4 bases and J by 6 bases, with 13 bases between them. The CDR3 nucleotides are TGTGCCAGCAGCTCGAGGGGAGGCCTCAATGAGCAGTTCTTC. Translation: CASSSRGGLNEQFF.

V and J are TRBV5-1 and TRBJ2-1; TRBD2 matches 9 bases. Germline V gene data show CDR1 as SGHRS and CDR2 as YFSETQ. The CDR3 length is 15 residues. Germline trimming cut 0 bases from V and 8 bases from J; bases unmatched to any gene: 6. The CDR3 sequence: CASSLVSGSRDEQFF. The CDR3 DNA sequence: TGCGCCAGCAGCTTGGTTAGCGGGAGCCGGGATGAGCAGTTCTTC.

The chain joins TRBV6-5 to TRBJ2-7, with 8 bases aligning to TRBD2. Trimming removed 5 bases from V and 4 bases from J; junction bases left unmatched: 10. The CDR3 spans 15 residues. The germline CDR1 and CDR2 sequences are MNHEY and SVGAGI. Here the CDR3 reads CASSPGLAGYYEQYV. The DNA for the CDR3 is TGTGCCAGCAGTCCCGGCCTAGCGGGTTATTACGAGCAGTACGTC.

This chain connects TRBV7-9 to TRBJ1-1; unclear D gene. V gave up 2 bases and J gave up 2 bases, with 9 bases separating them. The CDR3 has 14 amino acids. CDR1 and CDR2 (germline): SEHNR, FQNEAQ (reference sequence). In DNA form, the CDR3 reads TGTGCCAGCAGCTTATTTAGTGGCAACACTGAAGCTTTCTTT. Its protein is CASSLFSGNTEAFF.

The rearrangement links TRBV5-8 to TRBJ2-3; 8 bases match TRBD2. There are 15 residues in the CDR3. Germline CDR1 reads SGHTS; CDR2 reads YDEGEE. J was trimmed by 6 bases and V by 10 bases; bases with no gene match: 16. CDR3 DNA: TGTGCCGGGGGAGCGGGAGACCTACGGAGGGATACGCAGTATTTT. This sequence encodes CAGGAGDLRRDTQYF.

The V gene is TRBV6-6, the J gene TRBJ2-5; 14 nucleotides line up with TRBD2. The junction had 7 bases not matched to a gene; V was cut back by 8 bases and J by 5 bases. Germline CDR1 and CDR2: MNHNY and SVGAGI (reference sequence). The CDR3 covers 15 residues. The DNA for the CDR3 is TGTGCCAGCCGTGGGACTAGCGGGAGCTGGGAGACCCAGTACTTC. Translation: CASRGTSGSWETQYF.

For the CDR3, the DNA is TGTGCCAGCAGTGAGGGGGCCCTGGGCTCCTATAATTCACCCCTCCACTTT. Translation gives CASSEGALGSYNSPLHF. The chain is built from TRBV25-1 and TRBJ1-6, with D possibly TRBD1 on 6 matching bases. The CDR3 totals 17 residues. CDR1 and CDR2 from the germline V gene are MGHDK and SYGVNS. V lost 3 bases to trimming and J lost 0 bases, with 12 bases between them.

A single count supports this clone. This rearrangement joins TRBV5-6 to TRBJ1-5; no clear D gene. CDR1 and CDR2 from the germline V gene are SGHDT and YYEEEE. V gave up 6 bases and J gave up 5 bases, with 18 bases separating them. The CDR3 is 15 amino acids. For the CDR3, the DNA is TGTGCCAGCAACGTGGGTGGGGTGGGCGATCAGCCCCAGCATTTT. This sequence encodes CASNVGGVGDQPQHF.

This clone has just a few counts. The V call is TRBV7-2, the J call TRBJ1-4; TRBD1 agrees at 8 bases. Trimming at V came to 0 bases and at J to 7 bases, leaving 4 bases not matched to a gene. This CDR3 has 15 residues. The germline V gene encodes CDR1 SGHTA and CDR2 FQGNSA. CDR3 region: CASSLAHRGGEKLFF. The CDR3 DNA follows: TGTGCCAGCAGCTTAGCGCACAGGGGGGGTGAAAAACTGTTTTTT.

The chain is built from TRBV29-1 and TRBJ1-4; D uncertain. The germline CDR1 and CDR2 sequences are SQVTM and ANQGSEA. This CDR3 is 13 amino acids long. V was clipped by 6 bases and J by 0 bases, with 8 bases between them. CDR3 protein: CSVYASTNEKLFF. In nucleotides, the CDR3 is TGCAGCGTCTACGCTTCAACTAATGAAAAACTGTTTTTT.